The next 29 T cell receptor beta chains were all read from a single sample in a study of blood T cell repertoires in COVID-19. Only in-frame clones appear in the TCRdb table, and some are missing; sequencing was by immunoSEQ multiplex PCR. The sample lists about 110,000 clones, around nine tenths occurring once. The specimen was peripheral blood. These receptors were taken from a human donor in a cohort sampled during active COVID-19.

The gene calls are TRBV9 and TRBJ1-6, with TRBD1 identical over 9 bases. The CDR3 runs 15 residues. In germline, CDR1 is SGDLS, CDR2 YYNGEE. V dropped 2 bases and J dropped 7; count of bases not matched to a gene: 4. The CDR3 sequence: CASSVDRGKNSPLHF. The CDR3 nucleotides are TGTGCCAGCAGCGTCGACAGGGGGAAGAATTCACCCCTCCACTTT.

The rearrangement links TRBV2 to TRBJ1-5, with D possibly being TRBD1 (6 bases). This CDR3 is 14 amino acids long. The V and J ends lost 5 bases and 0 bases respectively, with 8 bases between them. CDR1 and CDR2 (germline): SNHLY, FYNNEI. As DNA, the CDR3 is TGTGCCAGCAGTAGGGGGAATAGCAATCAGCCCCAGCATTTT. This sequence encodes CASSRGNSNQPQHF.

The V gene is TRBV2, the J gene TRBJ1-5; no firm D call. CDR3 size: 14 residues. Trimming stripped 8 bases from V and 2 bases from J, with 13 bases between. CDR1 is SNHLY and CDR2 is FYNNEI in the germline V gene. DNA of the CDR3: TGTGCCAGCGAGGCCGGAATTGGCAATCAGCCCCAGCATTTT. Protein product: CASEAGIGNQPQHF.

The rearrangement joins TRBV10-2 to TRBJ1-4, with 11 positions matching TRBD1. In germline, CDR1 is WSHSY, CDR2 SAAADI. The V segment lost 7 bases and the J segment 8 bases; nucleotides outside the gene matches: 6. This CDR3 contains 14 residues. In DNA form, the CDR3 reads TGCGCCAGCACAACCGGGACAGGGGGAGAAAAACTGTTTTTT. Its protein is CASTTGTGGEKLFF.

This sequence joins TRBV11-3 and TRBJ2-2; 10 bases agree with TRBD2. The junction had 7 bases not matched to a gene; V was cut back by 3 bases and J by 6 bases. CDR1 and CDR2 from the germline V gene are SGHNT and YENEEA. This CDR3 comprises 16 residues. The CDR3 DNA reads TGTGCCAGCAGCTTGGCTAGCGGGAGCCCCCCCGGGGAGCTGTTTTTT. It yields the protein CASSLASGSPPGELFF.

The chain has TRBV19 and TRBJ2-5; D is possibly TRBD1 (7 bases). CDR1 and CDR2 (germline): LNHDA, SQIVND (reference sequence). Trimming removed 10 bases from V and 5 bases from J, with 14 bases in between. This CDR3 spans 12 amino acids. CDR3 residues: CATRAGGETQYF. CDR3 nucleotides: TGTGCCACCCGGGCAGGGGGGGAGACCCAGTACTTC.

This sequence joins TRBV30 and TRBJ1-2; 8 positions agree with TRBD1. The germline gives CDR1 GTSNPN, CDR2 SVGIG (reference sequence). The CDR3 runs 15 residues. Unmatched junction bases numbered 10, after V lost 3 bases and J lost 4 bases. The CDR3 sequence: CAWRTGQGLGYGYTF. The CDR3 nucleotides are TGTGCCTGGAGAACCGGACAGGGACTTGGCTATGGCTACACCTTC.

The CDR3 DNA follows: TGTGCCAGCAGTTACTCGAGGAACACTGAAGCTTTCTTT. This encodes CASSYSRNTEAFF. The J gene is TRBJ1-1, the V gene TRBV6-2 or TRBV6-3, with unresolved D. Germline V gene lookup returns CDR1 MNHEY and CDR2 SVGEGT. The CDR3 loop spans 13 amino acids. The ends were cut back, 0 bases at V and 1 base at J, with 3 bases in the middle.

V usage is TRBV7-8 and J usage is TRBJ1-1, with D possibly TRBD1 on 5 matching bases. Per germline, CDR1 SGHVS and CDR2 FQNEAQ. Trimming stripped 7 bases from V and 4 bases from J, with 16 bases between. CDR3 length: 14 residues. CDR3: CASNPGLRPTEAFF. The CDR3 nucleotides read TGTGCCAGCAACCCAGGGCTCCGACCCACTGAAGCTTTCTTT. The full variable domain, in which reference TRBV7-8 and TRBJ1-1 provide the parts outside the CDR3, is GAGVSQSPRYKVAKRGQDVALRCDPISGHVSLFWYQQALGQGPEFLTYFQNEAQLDKSGLPSDRFFAERPEGSVSTLKIQRTQQEDSAVYLCASNPGLRPTEAFFGQGTRLTVV.

V usage is TRBV3-1 (or the pseudogene TRBV3-2) and J usage is TRBJ2-7, with unresolved D. The germline CDR1 and CDR2 sequences are LGHDT and YNNKEL (reference sequence). V was clipped by 5 bases and J by 6 bases, with 8 bases between them. The length of the CDR3 is 11 residues. Here the CDR3 DNA reads TGTGCCAGCAGCACCCGGTCCGAGCAGTACTTC. This codes for CASSTRSEQYF.

The chain recombines TRBV30 with TRBJ1-1; D remains unclear. The CDR3 has 13 residues. Trimming stripped 1 base from V and 2 bases from J, with 8 bases between. Germline V gene lookup returns CDR1 GTSNPN and CDR2 SVGIG (reference sequence). This CDR3 reads CAWSAWPNTEAFF. CDR3 sequence (DNA): TGTGCCTGGAGTGCGTGGCCCAACACTGAAGCTTTCTTT.

The count of this clone is one. The CDR3 is CASSLTSGWKTQYF. DNA for the CDR3: TGTGCCAGCAGCTTGACTAGCGGGTGGAAGACCCAGTACTTC. The chain employs TRBV21-1 and TRBJ2-5; TRBD2, as called in the table, went unchecked against the DNA. TRBV21-1 is listed as a pseudogene. This CDR3 spans 14 amino acids.

The rearrangement links TRBV28 to TRBJ2-3; D might be TRBD2 (5 bases). Germline V lookup: CDR1 MDHEN, CDR2 SYDVKM. Trimming removed 1 base at V and 4 bases at J, with 9 bases between. The CDR3 covers 14 residues. CDR3 in amino acids: CASSLSSSPDTQYF. DNA for the CDR3: TGTGCCAGCAGTTTATCATCTAGCCCAGATACGCAGTATTTT.

The chain couples TRBV18 to TRBJ2-2; maybe TRBD1 (6 bases). V lost 4 bases to trimming and J lost 7 bases, with 13 bases between them. The CDR3 runs to 14 residues. CDR1 and CDR2 from the germline V gene are KGHSH and LQKENI. The CDR3 coding sequence is TGTGCCAGCTCACATCCGACAGGACACGGGGAGCTGTTTTTT. Protein product: CASSHPTGHGELFF.

This chain links TRBV6-5 with TRBJ2-2, with 7 positions matching TRBD1. In germline, CDR1 is MNHEY, CDR2 SVGAGI. V gave up 4 bases and J gave up 1 base; unmatched junction bases: 3. The CDR3 is made up of 15 amino acids. The CDR3 DNA follows: TGTGCCAGCAGTTCAGGGGGTATGAACACCGGGGAGCTGTTTTTT. This encodes CASSSGGMNTGELFF.

This chain uses TRBV3-1 (or the pseudogene TRBV3-2) with TRBJ1-2; the D gene is possibly TRBD1 (5 bases). The germline V gene has CDR1 LGHDT and CDR2 YNNKEL (reference sequence). Deletions cut 1 base from V and 1 base from J, with 10 bases between. The CDR3 runs 15 residues. The CDR3 sequence: CASSQAGGVNYGYTF. The DNA for the CDR3 is TGTGCCAGCAGCCAAGCGGGGGGGGTTAACTATGGCTACACCTTC.

This chain's CDR3 is CASNLSGGGGSTGELFF. CDR3 sequence (DNA): TGTGCCAGCAACCTCTCCGGAGGCGGGGGATCCACCGGGGAGCTGTTTTTT. The rearrangement uses TRBV2 and TRBJ2-2; 7 bases match TRBD2. The CDR3 has 17 residues. Germline CDR1 is SNHLY and CDR2 is FYNNEI. The ends lost 7 bases at V and 4 bases at J; junction bases unmatched: 15.

The chain is built from TRBV7-8 and TRBJ2-3; the match to TRBD2 covers 11 bases. After removal of 5 bases from V and 5 bases from J, the junction contained 12 bases not matched to a gene. The germline CDR1 and CDR2 sequences are SGHVS and FQNEAQ. The CDR3 has 17 amino acids. In DNA form, the CDR3 reads TGTGCCAGCAGCCCCGGGGAGCTAGCGGGAGGCAGAGATACGCAGTATTTT. Protein: CASSPGELAGGRDTQYF.

The chain uses TRBV28 and TRBJ1-4; 7 nucleotides align to TRBD1. Per the germline V gene, CDR1 is MDHEN and CDR2 is SYDVKM. The J segment lost 5 bases and the V segment lost 1 base, leaving 4 bases of the junction unmatched. This CDR3 region has 15 residues. CDR3 protein: CASSLSTGLNEKLFF. The CDR3 bases are TGTGCCAGCAGTTTATCGACAGGGCTGAATGAAAAACTGTTTTTT.

The chain links TRBV15 to TRBJ2-1; no clear D gene. CDR1 is LNHNV and CDR2 is YYDKDF in the germline V gene (reference sequence). CDR3 length equals 14 residues. V lost 1 base, J lost 9 bases, and 13 bases lay in between. The CDR3: CATSRVGLDTEQFF. DNA for the CDR3: TGTGCCACCAGCAGAGTAGGCCTCGACACTGAGCAGTTCTTC.

The chain employs TRBV5-1 and TRBJ2-5; the match to TRBD2 covers 8 bases. This CDR3 has 16 amino acids. Per germline, CDR1 SGHRS and CDR2 YFSETQ. The J segment lost 5 bases and the V segment lost 0 bases, leaving 9 bases of the junction unmatched. CDR3 bases: TGCGCCAGCAGCTTGGCAGCGGGGGCCCCCCTTGAGACCCAGTACTTC. This translates into CASSLAAGAPLETQYF.

This clone was counted between two and nine times. V is TRBV18 and J is TRBJ1-2; 7 bases match TRBD1. With V trimmed by 2 bases and J by 0 bases, 0 bases remained unmatched. Looked up from germline, CDR1 is KGHSH and CDR2 is LQKENI. This CDR3 contains 14 residues. CDR3 in DNA: TGTGCCAGCTCACCAGGACAGGCTAACTATGGCTACACCTTC. It translates to CASSPGQANYGYTF.

In DNA, the CDR3 is TGTGCCAGCAGCTTAGGTCCCCGGGAGGGATCCTACGAGCAGTACTTC. Translated, it gives CASSLGPREGSYEQYF. The chain employs TRBV7-2 and TRBJ2-7, with 8 bases identical to TRBD2. The CDR3 has 16 residues. The germline CDR1 and CDR2 sequences are SGHTA and FQGNSA. The ends lost 1 base at V and 1 base at J; junction bases unmatched: 6.

The chain joins TRBV20-1 to TRBJ2-7; 8 bases match TRBD2. CDR1 is DFQATT, CDR2 SNEGSKA, per germline (reference sequence). V shed 3 bases, J shed 6 bases, and the junction held 13 bases outside the gene matches. The CDR3 extends over 15 amino acids. CDR3 DNA sequence: TGCAGTGCTAGTGGGCGGCCCGGGAGGGTCGGCGAGCAGTACTTC. Translation: CSASGRPGRVGEQYF.

This clone occurred once. The gene calls are TRBV10-1 and TRBJ2-2, with D tentatively TRBD1 (6 bases). This CDR3 is built from 14 residues. Germline V CDR1 and CDR2: WNHNN, SYGVQD (reference sequence). With 8 bases removed from V and 0 bases from J, the gap between germline ends came to 10 bases. The CDR3 region has the DNA TGCGCCAGCGGGGGACACGCGAACACCGGGGAGCTGTTTTTT. Translating it yields CASGGHANTGELFF.

CDR3 nucleotide sequence: TGTGCCAGCAGTTACAGAAATAGCAATCAGCCCCAGCATTTT. This encodes CASSYRNSNQPQHF. The chain uses TRBV28 and TRBJ1-5; the D is unclear. V was clipped by 4 bases and J by 0 bases, with 7 bases between them. Germline V CDR1 and CDR2: MDHEN, SYDVKM. The CDR3 covers 14 residues.

This clone has just one count. The rearrangement uses TRBV9 and TRBJ2-5, with unresolved D. CDR1 and CDR2 (germline): SGDLS, YYNGEE. Between the trimmed V and J ends, which lost 0 bases and 5 bases, there was a span of 11 bases. CDR3 size: 14 residues. For the CDR3, the DNA is TGTGCCAGCAGCGTAGGCCCGGTCACGGAGACCCAGTACTTC. Translation: CASSVGPVTETQYF.

The genes are TRBV6-5 and TRBJ1-2; possible D gene TRBD1, 6 bases. Germline V gene sequence: CDR1 MNHEY, CDR2 SVGAGI. The CDR3 covers 14 residues. V lost 0 bases, J lost 6 bases, and 11 bases lay in between. CDR3 in amino acids: CASSYSGGGDGYTF. CDR3 in DNA: TGTGCCAGCAGTTACTCGGGAGGGGGAGATGGCTACACCTTC.

V usage is TRBV6-6 and J usage is TRBJ2-7; 8 nucleotides align to TRBD2. This CDR3 has 13 amino acids. Germline V CDR1 and CDR2: MNHNY, SVGAGI (reference sequence). After removal of 7 bases from V and 7 bases from J, the junction contained 9 bases not matched to a gene. DNA of the CDR3: TGTGCCAGCACCGCCGCGGGGGGAGGTGAGCAGTACTTC. Translation gives CASTAAGGGEQYF.